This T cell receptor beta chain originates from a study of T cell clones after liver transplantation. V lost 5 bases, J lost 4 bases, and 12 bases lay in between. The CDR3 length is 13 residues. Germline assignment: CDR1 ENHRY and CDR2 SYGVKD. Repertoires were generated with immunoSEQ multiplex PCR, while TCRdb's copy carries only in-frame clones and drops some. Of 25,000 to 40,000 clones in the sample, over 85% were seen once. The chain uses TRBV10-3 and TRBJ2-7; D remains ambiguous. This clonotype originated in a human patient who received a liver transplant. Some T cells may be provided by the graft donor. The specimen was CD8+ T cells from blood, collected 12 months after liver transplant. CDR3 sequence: CAISTPTRYEQYF. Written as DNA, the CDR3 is TGTGCCATCAGTACCCCAACGAGATACGAGCAGTACTTC.